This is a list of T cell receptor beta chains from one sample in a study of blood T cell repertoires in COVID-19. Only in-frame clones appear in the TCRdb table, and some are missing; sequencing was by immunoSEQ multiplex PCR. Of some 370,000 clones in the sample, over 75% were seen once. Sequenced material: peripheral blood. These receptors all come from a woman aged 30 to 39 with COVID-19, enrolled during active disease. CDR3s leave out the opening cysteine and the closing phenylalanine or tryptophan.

ASSPLAGEAETQY	TRBV3-1/TRBV3-2	TRBJ2-5
ASSPSGSLNTGELF	TRBV7-3	TRBJ2-2
ASSQDRTWAGELF	TRBV4-3	TRBJ2-2
ASSLGQTDTQY	TRBV11-2	TRBJ2-3
ASSPVSGRSYNEQF	TRBV7-9	TRBJ2-1
AWSKQENYGYT	TRBV30	TRBJ1-2
ASSRGHSYTEQY	TRBV3-1/TRBV3-2	TRBJ2-7
ASGGADYNEQF	TRBV6-5	TRBJ2-1
ASKTAFNEKLF	TRBV28	TRBJ1-4
ASSQRTSGNWNEQF	TRBV7-9	TRBJ2-1
ASRSHREGGYT	TRBV6-5	TRBJ1-2
ASSLEAGQGPYGYT	TRBV5-6	TRBJ1-2
ASSPQGLAKNIQY	TRBV9	TRBJ2-4
ASSLTSGSKETQY	TRBV5-1	TRBJ2-5
ATSDFGSYTDTQY	TRBV24-1	TRBJ2-3
ASSLVDGQSYGNQPQH	TRBV5-5	TRBJ1-5
ASSIAAGVSYNEQF	TRBV19	TRBJ2-1
ASSYRTGQDGHT	TRBV6-6	TRBJ1-2
ASSETGESDTQY	TRBV25-1	TRBJ2-3
ASSLFSYNEQF	TRBV27	TRBJ2-1
SASQDYEQY	TRBV20-1	TRBJ2-7
ATSRDRVSQETQY	TRBV15	TRBJ2-5
AWSSRFDQPQH	TRBV30	TRBJ1-5
AWSVGTGGVGYT	TRBV30	TRBJ1-2
ASSPTGTTEAF	TRBV11-2	TRBJ1-1
ASSFGTGDEQF	TRBV7-2	TRBJ2-1
ASSGRWRTGDEKLF	TRBV3-1/TRBV3-2	TRBJ1-4
ASSLDYYNEQF	TRBV7-2	TRBJ2-1
ASSPDRATDTQY	TRBV2	TRBJ2-3